Below, 20 T cell receptor beta chains from the same sample are listed, as sequenced in a study of blood T cell repertoires in COVID-19 (dated by TCRdb to 2020 to 2022). The library relied on the immunoSEQ multiplex PCR assay. TCRdb limited this immuneACCESS table to in-frame rearrangements with V and J called. A share of clones is missing; checked studies link under half to unresolved V genes, and the rest is unexplained. The sample includes 110,000 to 150,000 clones, with approximately 82% observed a single time. The ten largest account for approximately 10% of the sample. The source material was peripheral blood. The origin of the receptors is a man between 60 and 70 years old with active or convalescent COVID-19.

Notes on this clone: Other DNA sequences in the same sample also yield this CDR3. The rearrangement links TRBV5-4 to TRBJ2-7; a possible D gene is TRBD1 (6 bases). The CDR3 length is 13 residues. The germline gives CDR1 SGHNT, CDR2 YYREEE (reference sequence). The V gene lost 4 bases and the J gene lost 1 base, with 9 bases spanning the gap. The CDR3 protein is CASSVTGSYEQYV. The CDR3 coding sequence is TGTGCCAGCAGCGTAACAGGGTCCTACGAGCAGTACGTC.

This chain links TRBV18 with TRBJ2-7; D unresolved. V was shortened by 1 base and J by 0 bases, with 7 bases between the two germline ends. The CDR3 runs 14 residues. Germline CDR1 and CDR2: KGHSH and LQKENI. The CDR3 DNA reads as TGTGCCAGCTCACCACAGAGTGGCTCCTACGAGCAGTACTTC. This encodes CASSPQSGSYEQYF.

The chain employs TRBV15 and TRBJ2-5, with D possibly matching TRBD1 (6 bases). V lost 0 bases to trimming and J lost 0 bases, with 20 bases between them. Germline V gene sequence: CDR1 LNHNV, CDR2 YYDKDF (reference sequence). The length of the CDR3 is 19 residues. Here the CDR3 reads CATSRDGRGGSLYQETQYF. The CDR3 coding sequence is TGTGCCACCAGCAGAGATGGCAGGGGTGGGAGCTTATACCAAGAGACCCAGTACTTC. The entire variable domain, with the rest obtained from reference TRBV15 and TRBJ2-5, is as follows: DAMVIQNPRYQVTQFGKPVTLSCSQTLNHNVMYWYQQKSSQAPKLLFHYYDKDFNNEADTPDNFQSRRPNTSFCFLDIRSPGLGDTAMYLCATSRDGRGGSLYQETQYFGPGTRLLVL.

J is TRBJ1-2 and V is TRBV5-1, with D hard to call. Trimming pared 0 bases from V and 8 bases from J, leaving 14 bases between. The length of the CDR3 is 14 residues. Germline V lookup: CDR1 SGHRS, CDR2 YFSETQ. Written as DNA, the CDR3 is TGCGCCAGCAGCTTGGTTACAGTCGGAGGGGGCTACACCTTC. Residues: CASSLVTVGGGYTF.

The chain joins TRBV10-1 to TRBJ2-5; tentative D call: TRBD1 (6 bases). The CDR3 covers 15 residues. The germline V and J ends were trimmed by 5 bases and 5 bases, with 18 bases remaining between them. Germline assignment: CDR1 WNHNN and CDR2 SYGVQD (reference sequence). DNA for the CDR3: TGCGCCAGCAGTAAGACAGGCCAACTCGGGGAGACCCAGTACTTC. Its protein is CASSKTGQLGETQYF.

V and J are TRBV12-3 or TRBV12-4 and TRBJ2-2, with 8 bases that match TRBD1. Trimming took 4 bases from V and 5 from J; bases not matched to a gene: 0. This CDR3 region has 13 residues. DNA of the CDR3: TGTGCCAGCAGTTACAGGGGGACCGGGGAGCTGTTTTTT. Translating gives CASSYRGTGELFF.

As concerns this clone: The identical CDR3 is also encoded by other nucleotide sequences in the sample. The chain joins TRBV20-1 to TRBJ2-5, with TRBD1 as a possible D gene (6 bases). This CDR3 spans 11 amino acids. Trimming took 2 bases from V and 5 from J, leaving 6 bases between them. The germline gives CDR1 DFQATT, CDR2 SNEGSKA (reference sequence). The CDR3 DNA reads as TGCAGTGCTAGAAGGGGGGAGACCCAGTACTTC. It codes for CSARRGETQYF.

The rearrangement uses TRBV12-3 or TRBV12-4 and TRBJ1-1; no clear D. This CDR3 comprises 13 residues. The ends were cut back, 1 base at V and 10 bases at J, with 13 bases in the middle. The CDR3 region is CASSLGSFRGAFF. Written as DNA, the CDR3 is TGTGCCAGCAGTTTAGGATCTTTTCGGGGAGCTTTCTTT.

Written as DNA, the CDR3 is TGTGCCAGCAGTTCGCAAGCGGGAGGGTACAATGAGCAGTTCTTC. Translation: CASSSQAGGYNEQFF. The chain is built from TRBV6-6 and TRBJ2-1, with 10 bases fitting TRBD2. The CDR3 totals 15 residues. Germline-derived CDR1 and CDR2 are MNHNY and SVGAGI (reference sequence). The ends lost 4 bases at V and 4 bases at J; junction bases unmatched: 4.

The V and J genes are TRBV19 and TRBJ2-1, with 12 bases that match TRBD2. V trimming: 2 bases; J trimming: 4 bases; junction bases outside the gene matches: 3. The CDR3 is made up of 16 amino acids. The V gene's germline CDR1 is LNHDA and CDR2 SQIVND (reference sequence). The CDR3 is CASSITSGGSYNEQFF. CDR3 sequence (DNA): TGTGCCAGTAGTATAACTAGCGGGGGGTCGTACAATGAGCAGTTCTTC.

The rearrangement links TRBV3-1 (or the pseudogene TRBV3-2) to TRBJ1-2; TRBD1 aligns across 10 bases. The length of the CDR3 is 16 residues. The ends lost 4 bases at V and 1 base at J; junction bases unmatched: 6. Germline CDR1 is LGHDT and CDR2 is YNNKEL (reference sequence). The CDR3, as DNA: TGTGCCAGCAGCCCGGGACAGGGGAAGAGTAACTATGGCTACACCTTC. Protein: CASSPGQGKSNYGYTF.

This chain connects TRBV5-1 to TRBJ2-5; 7 bases are a match to TRBD1. The CDR3 runs to 12 residues. Germline lookup yields CDR1 SGHRS and CDR2 YFSETQ. With V trimmed by 7 bases and J by 2 bases, 2 bases remained unmatched. CDR3 sequence reads: CASEGQQETQYF. CDR3 DNA: TGCGCCAGCGAGGGACAGCAAGAGACCCAGTACTTC.

V is TRBV11-2 and J is TRBJ1-3, with a weak D call TRBD1 (6 bases). Deletions cut 2 bases from V and 0 bases from J, with 11 bases between. Germline CDR1 reads SGHAT; CDR2 reads FQNNGV. The CDR3 totals 16 residues. CDR3: CASSLLGAVSGNTIYF. CDR3 nucleotide sequence: TGTGCCAGCAGCTTACTGGGGGCAGTCTCTGGAAACACCATATATTTT.

The genes are TRBV6-6 and TRBJ2-7; a possible D gene is TRBD2 (5 bases). CDR1 is MNHNY and CDR2 is SVGAGI in the germline V gene (reference sequence). Deletions cut 6 bases from V and 6 bases from J, with 21 bases between. The CDR3 runs to 15 residues. The CDR3 nucleotides read TGTGCCAGCAGCCACACGGGAATCTCAATCCCCGAGCAGTACGTC. This codes for CASSHTGISIPEQYV.

The chain joins TRBV4-1 to TRBJ1-1, with D uncertain. The CDR3 is made up of 15 amino acids. Trimming shortened V by 2 bases and J by 0 bases, and 10 bases separated the two germline ends. In germline, CDR1 is MGHRA, CDR2 YSYEKL. The CDR3 DNA reads TGCGCCAGCAGCCAAAGCTTGAGCATGAACACTGAAGCTTTCTTT. Protein sequence: CASSQSLSMNTEAFF.

The chain links TRBV11-2 to TRBJ1-2, with D tentatively TRBD1 (5 bases). The CDR3 covers 15 residues. The V end lost 5 bases, the J end lost 4 bases, and 17 bases lay between the germline ends. The germline V gene encodes CDR1 SGHAT and CDR2 FQNNGV. The CDR3 protein is CASSTRGGSPYGYTF. In DNA form, the CDR3 reads TGTGCCAGCAGCACAAGGGGCGGCTCACCCTATGGCTACACCTTC.

The rearrangement uses TRBV3-1 (or the pseudogene TRBV3-2) and TRBJ2-1; 9 bases align to TRBD1. The V and J ends lost 4 bases and 7 bases, in that order; junction bases with no gene match: 14. The CDR3 covers 17 residues. Per germline, CDR1 LGHDT and CDR2 YNNKEL (reference sequence). CDR3 in DNA: TGTGCCAGCAGCCGGGTTGGGACAGGGAGCTCGGGGAATGAGCAGTTCTTC. This gives the protein CASSRVGTGSSGNEQFF.

This clone appeared a single time. The chain links TRBV5-1 to TRBJ1-4, with 9 bases lining up with TRBD1. Looked up from germline, CDR1 is SGHRS and CDR2 is YFSETQ. This CDR3 contains 16 residues. The trim removed 1 base at V and 3 bases at J, leaving 4 bases unmatched. The CDR3 nucleotides are TGCGCCAGCAGCTTGCCGACAGGGGGAGCTAATGAAAAACTGTTTTTT. It encodes CASSLPTGGANEKLFF.

This clone appeared a single time. The chain has TRBV11-2 and TRBJ1-5; TRBD1 might be the D (5 bases). The germline V gene encodes CDR1 SGHAT and CDR2 FQNNGV. The CDR3 extends over 16 amino acids. The V and J ends lost 5 bases and 1 base respectively, with 15 bases between them. CDR3 nucleotide sequence: TGTGCCAGCAGCCCTTTTAGGGGCCTGAGCAATCAGCCCCAGCATTTT. It encodes CASSPFRGLSNQPQHF.

The rearrangement joins TRBV5-6 to TRBJ1-4; D gene uncertain. The CDR3 runs 12 residues. Trimming stripped 4 bases from V and 8 bases from J, with 9 bases between. The germline gives CDR1 SGHDT, CDR2 YYEEEE. CDR3 loop: CASSRHGEKLFF. The CDR3 DNA is TGTGCCAGCAGCCGACATGGAGAAAAACTGTTTTTT.